This T cell receptor (beta chain) comes out of a study of cytomegalovirus exposure and HLA in healthy donors. Study conclusions and caveats: Most CMV-associated TCR beta chains appeared HLA-restricted in a later analysis. There were 164 TCR beta chains listed as cytomegalovirus-associated. Reportedly, a later analysis found an Asian-associated ancestry cluster had fewer N-insertions than the approximately 600-donor mean.

Use of 60 Vbeta and 13 Jbeta primers characterized the PCR. Sequenced by immunoSEQ multiplex PCR; TCRdb stores in-frame clones only, minus some. This table holds 150,000 to 180,000 clones, around 70% found once. Everyone who donated was a healthy bone marrow donor. Points on this clone: Its antigen is as yet unknown.

This CDR3 comprises 15 residues. With 3 bases removed from V and 3 bases from J, the gap between germline ends came to 14 bases. From germline, CDR1 is MDHEN and CDR2 SYDVKM. Sequencing was done on a sample of PBMCs. This sequence originates from a man aged 30-40 years in good health and CMV-seronegative. J is TRBJ1-2 and V is TRBV28; tentative D call: TRBD1 (5 bases). The CDR3 nucleotides read TGTGCCAGCAGTTTCGGCGGGGCGGACGACTATGGCTACACCTTC. Translation: CASSFGGADDYGYTF.